This TCR beta chain was captured in a study of PD-L1 blockade in urothelial cancer. Study in general: The patients had undergone anywhere from 0 to 3 prior chemotherapy regimens. Blood analysis was done at 3 weeks (second dose) and 6 weeks after treatment began.

The germline V gene has CDR1 KGHSH and CDR2 LQKENI. CDR3 size: 15 residues. J was trimmed by 2 bases and V by 2 bases; bases with no gene match: 3. Sequencing was performed with immunoSEQ multiplex PCR; in TCRdb, only in-frame clones are kept and a portion is missing. The sample records under 20,000 clones, 75% to 90% being singletons. The TCR was taken from a man in his fifties or sixties with urothelial cancer. The specimen comprised PBMCs, sampled around atezolizumab (anti-PD-L1) treatment. This chain joins TRBV18 and TRBJ2-5, with 9 bases aligning to TRBD2. The CDR3 DNA follows: TGTGCCAGCTCACCAAGACTAGCGGTACAAGAGACCCAGTACTTC. It is translated as CASSPRLAVQETQYF.